This TCR beta chain came from a study of OX40 agonist ivuxolimab in advanced cancers. This CDR3 comprises 16 residues. Between the trimmed V and J ends, which lost 1 base and 4 bases, there was a span of 14 bases. Germline V gene lookup returns CDR1 SGHVS and CDR2 FQNEAQ. TCRdb's table, derived via immunoSEQ multiplex PCR, lists solely in-frame clones and lacks some. The sample has tens of thousands of clones; roughly 87% are singletons. This chain connects TRBV7-8 to TRBJ1-3; D is perhaps TRBD1 (6 bases). Source: CD4+ or CD8+ T cells sorted from blood, taken in a trial of the OX40 agonist ivuxolimab. This TCR was sampled from an adult with an advanced solid tumor such as melanoma, head and neck, liver or kidney cancer. CDR3 sequence: CASSLVTGPIGNTIYF. Written as DNA, the CDR3 is TGTGCCAGCAGCTTAGTAACAGGGCCCATAGGAAACACCATATATTTT.